A single T cell receptor (beta chain) is shown here with its context. Some clones are missing from TCRdb's copy, which holds only in-frame ones; the method was immunoSEQ multiplex PCR. The table has around 98,000 clones, around nine tenths seen once. Germline V lookup: CDR1 LGHNA, CDR2 YNFKEQ. The CDR3 is 17 residues long. Trimming pared 5 bases from V and 1 base from J, leaving 17 bases between. These data belong to a study of OX40 agonist ivuxolimab in advanced cancers. The gene calls are TRBV4-2 and TRBJ2-2; D could derive from TRBD1 or TRBD2 (5 bases each). The material sequenced was CD4+ or CD8+ T cells sorted from blood, taken in a trial of the OX40 agonist ivuxolimab. This receptor was identified in an adult with an advanced solid tumor such as melanoma, head and neck, liver or kidney cancer. CDR3 sequence: CASSYQVGTLNTGELFF. In DNA, the CDR3 is TGTGCCAGCAGCTACCAAGTGGGGACCCTGAACACCGGGGAGCTGTTTTTT.